A selection of T cell receptor beta chains follows, all from one sample in a study of post-analysis software for immune sequencing data. TCRdb reprocessed the PCR reads via MiXCR and lists one record per CDR3 protein. This table holds a few hundred thousand distinct CDR3 sequences, 35% to 45% found once. Sequencing was carried out using blood. The receptors derive from a girl between 5 and 17 years old with multiple sclerosis. Each CDR3 is given with its conserved first and last residue. The order of the fields is J gene, clone size, V gene, D gene, CDR3 DNA, CDR3 protein. The D gene is left open where the match is weak. Some rows mark clone size as missing; the rest say once, few, many or name a class of expanded clone.

TRBJ2-1	many	TRBV5-5	TRBD2	TGTGCCAGCAGCTTGGCGGCTAGCGGGAGAGATGAGCAGTTCTTC	CASSLAASGRDEQFF
TRBJ2-5	once	TRBV5-1	.	TGCGCCAGCAGCTTGGGGCGGGTCGACCAAGAGACCCGGTACTTC	CASSLGRVDQETRYF
TRBJ1-2	.	TRBV28	.	TGTGCCAGCAGTATCGACACGGGCCTGGTGTATGGCTACACCTTC	CASSIDTGLVYGYTF
TRBJ2-7	.	TRBV5-1	.	TGCGCCAGCAGCTTTGCGGGAAGCTCCTACGAGCAGTACTTC	CASSFAGSSYEQYF
TRBJ1-2	many	TRBV12-3/TRBV12-4	TRBD1	TGTGCCAGCAGTCCCCCAGGGGGCGCGAAGGGCTACACCTTC	CASSPPGGAKGYTF
TRBJ2-3	many	TRBV27	TRBD2	TGTGCCAGCAGTCCGCGGGGGGCCACAGATACGCAGTATTTT	CASSPRGATDTQYF
TRBJ2-5	many	TRBV2	.	TGTGCCAGCAGGCCACGCGCGGGGAGCGTACAAGAGACCCAGTACTTC	CASRPRAGSVQETQYF
TRBJ2-4	.	TRBV28	.	TGTGCCAGCAGTGCCCCCACCGGCAGTGCAGCCAAAAACATTCAGTACTTC	CASSAPTGSAAKNIQYF
TRBJ2-3	many	TRBV7-2	.	TGTGCCAGCAGCTTAGAGTCACAGGGTTCAGATACGCAGTATTTT	CASSLESQGSDTQYF
TRBJ2-5	.	TRBV7-9	.	TGTGCCAGCAGCCCCCCGGGGAACGTCAACAATGAGCAGTACTTC	CASSPPGNVNNEQYF
TRBJ2-1	many	TRBV2	.	TGTGCCAGCAGTGTTGACTACAATGAGCAGTTCTTC	CASSVDYNEQFF
TRBJ2-5	many	TRBV13	.	TGTGCCAGCAGCTTAGGTCGGGATCCCCAAGGAGAGACCCAGTACTTC	CASSLGRDPQGETQYF
TRBJ1-1	.	TRBV5-1	.	TGCGCCAGCAGCCCGTTTCTCGGGCGAGGGAACACTGAAGCTTTCTTT	CASSPFLGRGNTEAFF
TRBJ1-5	many	TRBV29-1	.	TGCAGCGTTGCGGACGGAAATAGCAATCAGCCCCAGCATTTT	CSVADGNSNQPQHF
TRBJ2-7	.	TRBV6-5	.	TGTGCCAGCAGTTACTCGAGGGCCCTACCATACAATGAGCAGTACTTC	CASSYSRALPYNEQYF
TRBJ2-3	many	TRBV11-2	TRBD1	TGTGCCAGCAGCTCCAAGGACAGGGGACAACGTACGCAGTATTTT	CASSSKDRGQRTQYF
TRBJ1-2	.	TRBV4-3	.	TGCGCCAGCAGCCAACAATTAGGGACTTATGGCTACACCTTC	CASSQQLGTYGYTF
TRBJ1-2	.	TRBV7-2	.	TGTGCCAGCAGCTTAGCCCCGGCAGCCTATGGCCACACCTTC	CASSLAPAAYGHTF
TRBJ2-5	.	TRBV10-3	TRBD2	TGTGCCATCAGTGGGGCCGGGAGGTCCCAAGAGACCCAGTACTTC	CAISGAGRSQETQYF
TRBJ2-1	few	TRBV6-1	TRBD2	TGTGCCAGCATCCCTAGCGGGAGGCCATACAATGAGCAGTTCTTC	CASIPSGRPYNEQFF
TRBJ2-1	.	TRBV7-2	TRBD2	TGTGCCAGCAGCGTACCCTCGCGGGGGACCCAGTTCTTC	CASSVPSRGTQFF
TRBJ1-1	.	TRBV11-3	.	TGTGCCAGCAGCTTAAGTGGGGAGAGCACTGAAGCTTTCTTT	CASSLSGESTEAFF
TRBJ2-2	.	TRBV5-6	.	TGTGCCAGCAGCCTTGGGACGAAACGAACCGGGGAGCTGTTTTTT	CASSLGTKRTGELFF
TRBJ2-6	many	TRBV7-2	.	TGTGCCAGCAGCCTCGGAGGTCCATCTGGGGCCAACGTCCTGACTTTC	CASSLGGPSGANVLTF
TRBJ2-5	.	TRBV29-1	.	TGCAGCGTTGGAGAGACCGGGTATCGACAAGAGACCCAGTACTTC	CSVGETGYRQETQYF
TRBJ2-1	.	TRBV29-1	.	TGCAGCGTTGAGTCAAGGGTCGGCAATGAGCAGTTCTTC	CSVESRVGNEQFF
TRBJ2-1	.	TRBV28	TRBD1	TGTGCCAGCAGTTGGACAGGGGGCTCCTACAATGAGCAGGACTTC	CASSWTGGSYNEQDF
TRBJ2-3	many	TRBV15	TRBD2	TGTGCCACCAACCCAAGCGGGGCGGGAGGTCCAGATACGCAGTATTTT	CATNPSGAGGPDTQYF
TRBJ2-6	.	TRBV2	.	TGTGCCAGCAGTTGGGCAACTGGGGCCAACGTCCTGACTTTC	CASSWATGANVLTF
TRBJ2-5	.	TRBV24-1	.	TGTGCCACCAGTGATGGCCCCAGGGAGACCCAGTACTTC	CATSDGPRETQYF
TRBJ1-5	many	TRBV12-3/TRBV12-4	.	TGTGCCAGCAGTTTTTCGGCTTCCAATCAGCCCCAGCATTTT	CASSFSASNQPQHF
TRBJ1-2	many	TRBV15	.	TGTGCCACCAGCAGAGATGCGGGGGTCTATGGCTACACCTTC	CATSRDAGVYGYTF
TRBJ2-2	.	TRBV20-1	.	TGCAGTGCTTCGACCGGGAGAAACACCGGGGAGCTGTTTTTT	CSASTGRNTGELFF
TRBJ2-3	few	TRBV20-1	.	TGCAGTGCTAGGGCCCGCCTGGGCACAGATACGCAGTATTTT	CSARARLGTDTQYF
TRBJ2-4	many	TRBV5-1	.	TGCGCCAGCACTCTCGACATAGCCAAAAACATTCAGTACTTC	CASTLDIAKNIQYF
TRBJ2-2	.	TRBV4-2	TRBD2	TGTGCCAGCAGCCCCCGCGCGGGAGGGGGCACCGGGGAGCTGTTTTTT	CASSPRAGGGTGELFF
TRBJ2-1	many	TRBV4-1	TRBD2	TGCGCCAGCAGCCAAGAGCGAAGCGGGAGTGGGGAGCAGTTCTTC	CASSQERSGSGEQFF
TRBJ1-3	.	TRBV3-1	.	TGTGCCAGCAGTCAAGGGCGGGACCTCGGAAACACCATATATTTT	CASSQGRDLGNTIYF
TRBJ2-1	once	TRBV5-1	TRBD2	TGCGCCAGCAGCGCAGGGACTAGCGGGAGAGTGTCGGCTGAGCAGTTCTTC	CASSAGTSGRVSAEQFF
TRBJ1-5	few	TRBV28	.	TGTGCCAGCAGCCACCTCCTGAATCAGCCCCAGCATTTT	CASSHLLNQPQHF
TRBJ2-7	.	TRBV12-3/TRBV12-4	.	TGTGCCAGCAGTTTAAGAGGAGGTGGGTACGAGCAGTACTTC	CASSLRGGGYEQYF
TRBJ2-3	many	TRBV28	.	TGTGCCAGCAGCCCACGGGGGGCGTCCCGTTATACGCAGTATTTT	CASSPRGASRYTQYF
TRBJ1-6	many	TRBV7-2	.	TGTGCCAGCAGCCAGGAGCTACAGCTACAATCACCCCTCCACTTT	CASSQELQLQSPLHF
TRBJ2-7	.	TRBV4-2	TRBD1	TGTGCCAGCAGCCAGTTAATCACAGGGGGCGAGCAGTACTTC	CASSQLITGGEQYF
TRBJ1-1	.	TRBV5-1	TRBD1	TGCGCCAGCAGCATGTCCGGGACAGGGGACACTGAAGTTTTCTTT	CASSMSGTGDTEVFF
TRBJ2-7	.	TRBV29-1	TRBD1	TGCAGCGCCATTTCGACAGGGGGCGTGAAATACGAGCAGTACTTC	CSAISTGGVKYEQYF